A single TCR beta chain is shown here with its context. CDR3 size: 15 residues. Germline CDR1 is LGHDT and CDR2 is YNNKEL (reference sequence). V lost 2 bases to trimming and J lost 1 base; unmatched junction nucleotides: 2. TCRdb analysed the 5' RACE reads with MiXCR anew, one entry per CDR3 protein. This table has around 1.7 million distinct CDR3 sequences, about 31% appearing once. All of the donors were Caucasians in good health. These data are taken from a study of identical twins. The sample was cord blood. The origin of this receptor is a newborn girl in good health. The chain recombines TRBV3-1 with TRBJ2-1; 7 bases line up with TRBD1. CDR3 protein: CASSQPGQSYNEQFF. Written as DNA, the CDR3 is TGTGCCAGCAGCCAACCGGGACAGTCCTACAATGAGCAGTTCTTC.